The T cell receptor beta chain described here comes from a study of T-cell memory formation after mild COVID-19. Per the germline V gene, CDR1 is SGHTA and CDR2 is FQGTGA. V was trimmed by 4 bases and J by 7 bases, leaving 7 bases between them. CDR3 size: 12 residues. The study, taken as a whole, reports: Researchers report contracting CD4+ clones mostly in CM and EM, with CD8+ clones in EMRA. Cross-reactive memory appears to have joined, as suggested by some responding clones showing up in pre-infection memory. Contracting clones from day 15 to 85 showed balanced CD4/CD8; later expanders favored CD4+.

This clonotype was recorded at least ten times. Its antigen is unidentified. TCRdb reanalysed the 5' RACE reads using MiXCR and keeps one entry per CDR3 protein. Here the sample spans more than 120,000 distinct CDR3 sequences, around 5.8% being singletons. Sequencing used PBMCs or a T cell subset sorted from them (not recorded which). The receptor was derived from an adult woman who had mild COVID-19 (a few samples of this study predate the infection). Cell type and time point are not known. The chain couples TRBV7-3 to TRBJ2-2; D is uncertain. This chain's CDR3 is CASSYVGGELFF. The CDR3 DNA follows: TGTGCCAGCAGCTATGTAGGCGGGGAGCTGTTTTTT.